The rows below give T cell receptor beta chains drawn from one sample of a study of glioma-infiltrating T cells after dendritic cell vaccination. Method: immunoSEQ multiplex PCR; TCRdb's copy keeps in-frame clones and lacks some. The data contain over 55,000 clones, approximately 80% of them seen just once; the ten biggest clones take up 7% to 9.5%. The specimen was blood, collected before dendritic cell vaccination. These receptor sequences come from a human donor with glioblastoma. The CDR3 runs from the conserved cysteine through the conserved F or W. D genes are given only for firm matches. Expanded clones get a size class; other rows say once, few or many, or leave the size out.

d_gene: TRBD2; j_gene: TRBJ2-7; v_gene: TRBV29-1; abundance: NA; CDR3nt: TGCAGCGCAAGACTAGCGGGGAGAGGTGAGCAGTACTTC; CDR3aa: CSARLAGRGEQYF
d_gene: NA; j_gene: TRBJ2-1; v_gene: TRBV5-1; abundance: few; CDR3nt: TGCGCCAGCTGGAGGGGGGGCGGGCCCCACAATGAGCAGTTCTTC; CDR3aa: CASWRGGGPHNEQFF
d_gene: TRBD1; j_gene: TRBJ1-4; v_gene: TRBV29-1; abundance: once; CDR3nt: TGCAGCGTTGGTTGGACAGGGGGTAATGAAAAACTGTTTTTT; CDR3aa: CSVGWTGGNEKLFF
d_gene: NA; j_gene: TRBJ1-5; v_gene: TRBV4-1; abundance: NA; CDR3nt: TGCGCCAGCAGCCAAGATCACGAGGGATATCAGCCCCAGCATTTT; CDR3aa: CASSQDHEGYQPQHF
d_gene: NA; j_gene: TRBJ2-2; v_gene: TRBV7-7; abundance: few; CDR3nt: TGTGCCAGCAGCTTAGGGAGGAACACCGGGGAGCTGTTTTTT; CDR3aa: CASSLGRNTGELFF
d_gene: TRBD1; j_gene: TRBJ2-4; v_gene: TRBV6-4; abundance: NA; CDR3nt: TGTGCCAGCAGTCCAGGACAGGGGAAAAACATTCAGTACTTC; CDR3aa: CASSPGQGKNIQYF
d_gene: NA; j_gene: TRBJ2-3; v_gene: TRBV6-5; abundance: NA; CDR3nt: TGTGCCAGCAGGATACGGGACTCGGCGCAGTATTTT; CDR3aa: CASRIRDSAQYF
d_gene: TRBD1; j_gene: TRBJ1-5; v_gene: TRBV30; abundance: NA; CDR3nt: TGTGCCTGGAGCCGGGGACAGTTCAATCAGCCCCAGCATTTT; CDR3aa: CAWSRGQFNQPQHF
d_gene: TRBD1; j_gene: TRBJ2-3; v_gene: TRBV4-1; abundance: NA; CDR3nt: TGCGCCAGCAGCCAAAATCCGGGACAGGGGACAGATACGCAGTATTTT; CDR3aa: CASSQNPGQGTDTQYF
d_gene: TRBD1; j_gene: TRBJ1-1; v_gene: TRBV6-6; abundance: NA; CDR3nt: TGTGCCAGCAGTGCCAGACAGGGGGCAGGCACTGAAGCTTTCTTT; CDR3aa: CASSARQGAGTEAFF
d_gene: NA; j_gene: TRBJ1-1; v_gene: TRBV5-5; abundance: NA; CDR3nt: TGTGCCAGCAGCTTGGTCAATTTGGCAGGGATGAACACTGAAGCTTTCTTT; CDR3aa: CASSLVNLAGMNTEAFF
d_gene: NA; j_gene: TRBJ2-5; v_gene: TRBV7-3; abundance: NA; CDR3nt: TGTGCCAGCGCTCGAGGCCATCAAGAGACCCAGTACTTC; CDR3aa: CASARGHQETQYF
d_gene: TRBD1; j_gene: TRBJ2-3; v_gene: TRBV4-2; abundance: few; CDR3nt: TGTGCCAGCAGCCAAACGGGACAGGGTGGAGATACGCAGTATTTT; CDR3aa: CASSQTGQGGDTQYF
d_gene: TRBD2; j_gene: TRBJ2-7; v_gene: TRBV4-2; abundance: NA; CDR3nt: TGTGCCAGCAGCCAAGCGCCGGGGGGACGATACGAGCAGTACTTC; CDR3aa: CASSQAPGGRYEQYF
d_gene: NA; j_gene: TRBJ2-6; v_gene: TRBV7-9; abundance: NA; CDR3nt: TGTGCCAGCAGCCCCCGGGGCAGGGGGGACTCTGGGGCCAACGTCCTGACTTTC; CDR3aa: CASSPRGRGDSGANVLTF
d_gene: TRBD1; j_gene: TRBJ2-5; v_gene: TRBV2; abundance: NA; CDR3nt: TGTGCCAGCAGTGCACAGGGGGCTGGGGGAGAGACCCAGTACTTC; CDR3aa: CASSAQGAGGETQYF
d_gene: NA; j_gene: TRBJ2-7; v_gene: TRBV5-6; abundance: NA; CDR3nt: TGTGCCAGCAGCTTGATCTCCTCCTACGAGCAGTACTTC; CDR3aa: CASSLISSYEQYF
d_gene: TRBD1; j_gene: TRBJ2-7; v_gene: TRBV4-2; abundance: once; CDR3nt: TGTGCCAGCAGCCCTGGGACAGGGGAGGACTACGAGCAGTACTTC; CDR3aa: CASSPGTGEDYEQYF
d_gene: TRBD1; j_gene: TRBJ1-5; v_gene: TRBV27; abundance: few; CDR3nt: TGTGCCAGCAGTTCTCAGGGGGCGCATGTCAATCAGCCCCAGCATTTT; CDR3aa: CASSSQGAHVNQPQHF
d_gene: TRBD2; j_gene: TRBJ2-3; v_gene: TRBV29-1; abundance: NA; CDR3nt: TGCAGCGTTGATCCTAGCGGGAGCACAGATACGCAGTATTTT; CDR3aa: CSVDPSGSTDTQYF
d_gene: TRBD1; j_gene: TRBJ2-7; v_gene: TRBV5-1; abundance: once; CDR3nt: TGCGCCAGCAGCCCAAGACAGGGGGTAAGCTACGAGCAGTACTTC; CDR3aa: CASSPRQGVSYEQYF
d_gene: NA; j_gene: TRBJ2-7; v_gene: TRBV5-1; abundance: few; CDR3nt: TGCGCCAGCAGCCCCGATCCCCGGGGCGAGCAGTACTTC; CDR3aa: CASSPDPRGEQYF
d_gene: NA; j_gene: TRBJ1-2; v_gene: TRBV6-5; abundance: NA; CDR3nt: TGTGCCAGCAGTTACTCGAGTGGGGGGAAAGACACCTTC; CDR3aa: CASSYSSGGKDTF
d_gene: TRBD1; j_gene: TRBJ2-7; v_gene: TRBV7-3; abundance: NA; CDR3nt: TGTGCCAGCAGCCCCGGGACAGGGGCCTACGAGCAGTACTTC; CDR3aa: CASSPGTGAYEQYF
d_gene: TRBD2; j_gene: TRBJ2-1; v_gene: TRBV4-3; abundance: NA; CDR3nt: TGCGCCAGCAGCCCCGGGGGGGCGGAAGAGAATGAGCAGTTCTTC; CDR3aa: CASSPGGAEENEQFF
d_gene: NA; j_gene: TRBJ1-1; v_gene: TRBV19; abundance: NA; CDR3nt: TGTGCCAGTAGTATGGCGGTGAACACTGAAGCTTTCTTT; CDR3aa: CASSMAVNTEAFF
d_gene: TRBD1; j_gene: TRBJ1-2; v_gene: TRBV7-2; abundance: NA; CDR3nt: TGTGCCAGCAGCTTAAGTGGACAGGGGTGGGGTGGCTACACCTTC; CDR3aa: CASSLSGQGWGGYTF
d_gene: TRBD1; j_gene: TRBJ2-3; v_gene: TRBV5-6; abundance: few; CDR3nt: TGTGCCAGCAGCTTTAGGGGACAGGGGACAGATACGCAGTATTTT; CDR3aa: CASSFRGQGTDTQYF
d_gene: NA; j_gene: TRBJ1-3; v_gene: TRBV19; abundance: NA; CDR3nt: TGTGCCAGTGCTGGGACACTGAGACCCTCTGGAAACACCATATATTTT; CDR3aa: CASAGTLRPSGNTIYF
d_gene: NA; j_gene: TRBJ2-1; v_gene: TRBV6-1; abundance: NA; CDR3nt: TGTGCCAGCAGGGCGTCAGGGATCGATGAGCAGTTCTTC; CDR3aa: CASRASGIDEQFF
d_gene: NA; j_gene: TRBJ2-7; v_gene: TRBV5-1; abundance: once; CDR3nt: TGCGCCAGCAGCTTGGGGGCCCAGGGTCAGGGCGAGCAGTACTTC; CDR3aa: CASSLGAQGQGEQYF
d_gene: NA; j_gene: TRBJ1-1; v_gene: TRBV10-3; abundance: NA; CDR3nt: TGTGCCATCAGTGAGTCGTTTGTGGGGGCAGGCGAAGCTTTCTTT; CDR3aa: CAISESFVGAGEAFF
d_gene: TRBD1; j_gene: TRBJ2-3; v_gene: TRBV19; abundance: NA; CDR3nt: TGTGCCAGTAGTACACGGGACAGGGACACAGATACGCAGTATTTT; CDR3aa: CASSTRDRDTDTQYF
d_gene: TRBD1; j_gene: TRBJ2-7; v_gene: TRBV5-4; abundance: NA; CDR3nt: TGTGCCAGCAGTCGACAGGGAAGCACCTACGAGCAGTACTTC; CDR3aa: CASSRQGSTYEQYF
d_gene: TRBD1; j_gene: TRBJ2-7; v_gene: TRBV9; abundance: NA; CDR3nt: TGTGCCAGCAGCCCCGCGGATTGGACAGGAGTGGACGAGCAGTACTTC; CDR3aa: CASSPADWTGVDEQYF
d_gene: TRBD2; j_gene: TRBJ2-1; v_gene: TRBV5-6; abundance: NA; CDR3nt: TGTGCCAGCAGCTTGGGGGTAGCGGGGCAGTTCTTC; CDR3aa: CASSLGVAGQFF
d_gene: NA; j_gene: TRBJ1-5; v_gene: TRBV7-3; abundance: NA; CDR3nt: TGTGCCAGCAGCAAAGAGGGTAATCAGCCCCAGCATTTT; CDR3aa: CASSKEGNQPQHF
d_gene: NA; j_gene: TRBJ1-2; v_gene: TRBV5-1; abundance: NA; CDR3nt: TGCGCCAGCAGCTTGGGGGGGGGTACCTATGGCTACACCTTC; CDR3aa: CASSLGGGTYGYTF
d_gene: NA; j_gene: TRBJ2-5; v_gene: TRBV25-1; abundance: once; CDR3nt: TGTGCCAGCAGTGATTGGGGCGGTCAAGAGACCCAGTACTTC; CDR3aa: CASSDWGGQETQYF
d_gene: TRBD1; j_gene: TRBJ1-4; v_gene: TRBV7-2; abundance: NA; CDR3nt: TGTGCCAGCAGCCCAAACAGGGGTGTTGAGGAAAAACTGTTTTTT; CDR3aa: CASSPNRGVEEKLFF
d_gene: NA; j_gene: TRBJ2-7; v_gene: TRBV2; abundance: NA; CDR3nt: TGTGCCAGCAGCCCCGAGGGGGGGATTTCCTACGAGCAGTACTTC; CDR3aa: CASSPEGGISYEQYF
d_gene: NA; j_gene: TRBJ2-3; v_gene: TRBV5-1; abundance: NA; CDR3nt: TGCGCCAGCAGCTCCCAGAGGATTAGCACAGATACGCAGTATTTT; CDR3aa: CASSSQRISTDTQYF
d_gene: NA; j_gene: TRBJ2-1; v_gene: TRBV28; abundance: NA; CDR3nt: TGTGCCAGCACCAGCGACAATGAGCAGTTCTTC; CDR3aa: CASTSDNEQFF
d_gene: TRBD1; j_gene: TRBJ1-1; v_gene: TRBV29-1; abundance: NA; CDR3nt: TGCAGCGTACGACAGGGCATAACTGAAGCTTTCTTT; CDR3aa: CSVRQGITEAFF
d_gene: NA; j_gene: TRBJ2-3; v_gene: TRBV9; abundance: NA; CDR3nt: TGTGCCAGCAGCGGTCGGGGGGCGGGGTTAACAGATACGCAGTATTTT; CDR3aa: CASSGRGAGLTDTQYF
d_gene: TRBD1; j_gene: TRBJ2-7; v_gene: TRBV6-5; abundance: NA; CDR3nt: TGTGCCAGCAGCGCGACAGGGGGCCGGTTCGACGAGCAGTACTTC; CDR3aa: CASSATGGRFDEQYF
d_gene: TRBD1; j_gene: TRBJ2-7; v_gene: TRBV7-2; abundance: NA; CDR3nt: TGTGCCAGCAGCTTAGGGACAGGGGAGGGAGGCGAGCAGTACTTC; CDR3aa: CASSLGTGEGGEQYF
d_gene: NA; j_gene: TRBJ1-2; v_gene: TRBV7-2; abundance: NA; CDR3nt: TGTGCCAGCAGCGGTACAGGGACCAACTATGGCTACACCTTC; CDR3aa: CASSGTGTNYGYTF
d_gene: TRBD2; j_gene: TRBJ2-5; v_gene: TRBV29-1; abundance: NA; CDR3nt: TGCAGCGTTGAAGGGAGAACGACGGGGGGAGGAGAGACCCAGTACTTC; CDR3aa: CSVEGRTTGGGETQYF
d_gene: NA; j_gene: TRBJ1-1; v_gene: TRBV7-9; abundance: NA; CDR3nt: TGTGCCAGCACCCTATGGCACAGGGAAATGAACACTGAAGCTTTCTTT; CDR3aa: CASTLWHREMNTEAFF
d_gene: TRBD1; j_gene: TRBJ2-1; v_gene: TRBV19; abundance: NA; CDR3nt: TGTGCCAGTAGACCGTCCCGGGACAGGGCCGGTGAGCAGTTCTTC; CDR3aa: CASRPSRDRAGEQFF